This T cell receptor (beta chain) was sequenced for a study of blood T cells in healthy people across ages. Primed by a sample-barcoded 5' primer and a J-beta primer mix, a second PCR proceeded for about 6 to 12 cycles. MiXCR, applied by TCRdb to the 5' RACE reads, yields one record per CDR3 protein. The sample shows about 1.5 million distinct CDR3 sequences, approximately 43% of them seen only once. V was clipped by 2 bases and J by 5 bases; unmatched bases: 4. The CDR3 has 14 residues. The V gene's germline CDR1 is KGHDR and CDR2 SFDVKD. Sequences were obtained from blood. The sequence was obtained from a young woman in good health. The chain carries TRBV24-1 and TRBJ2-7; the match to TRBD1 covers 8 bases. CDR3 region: CATSDSTGVHEQYF. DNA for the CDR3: TGTGCCACCAGTGATTCGACAGGGGTCCACGAGCAGTACTTC.